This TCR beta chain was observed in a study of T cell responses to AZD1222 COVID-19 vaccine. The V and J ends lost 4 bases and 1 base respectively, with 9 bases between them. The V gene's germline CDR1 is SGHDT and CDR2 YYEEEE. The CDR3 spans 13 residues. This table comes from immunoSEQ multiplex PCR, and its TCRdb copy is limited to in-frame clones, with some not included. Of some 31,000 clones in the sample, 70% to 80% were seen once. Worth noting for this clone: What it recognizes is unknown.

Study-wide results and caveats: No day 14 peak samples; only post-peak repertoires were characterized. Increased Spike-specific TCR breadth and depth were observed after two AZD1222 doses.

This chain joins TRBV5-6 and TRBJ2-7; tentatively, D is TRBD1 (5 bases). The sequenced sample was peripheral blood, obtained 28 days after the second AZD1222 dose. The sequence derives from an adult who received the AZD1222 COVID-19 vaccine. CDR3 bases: TGTGCCAGCAGCGGGGCAGGGTCCTACGAGCAGTACTTC. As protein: CASSGAGSYEQYF.